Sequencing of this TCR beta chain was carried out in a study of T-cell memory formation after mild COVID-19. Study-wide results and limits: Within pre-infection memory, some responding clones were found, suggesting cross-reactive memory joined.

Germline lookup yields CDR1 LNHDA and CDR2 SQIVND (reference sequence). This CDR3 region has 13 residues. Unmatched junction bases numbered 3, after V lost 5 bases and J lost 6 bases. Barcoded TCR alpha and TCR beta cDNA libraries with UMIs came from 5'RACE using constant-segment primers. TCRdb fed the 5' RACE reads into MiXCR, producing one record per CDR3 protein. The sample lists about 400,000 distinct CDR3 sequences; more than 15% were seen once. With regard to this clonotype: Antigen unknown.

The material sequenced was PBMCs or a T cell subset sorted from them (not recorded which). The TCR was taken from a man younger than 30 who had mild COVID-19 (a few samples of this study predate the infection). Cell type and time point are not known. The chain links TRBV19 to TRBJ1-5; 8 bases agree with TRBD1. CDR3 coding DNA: TGTGCCAGTAGTTCACAGGGGGTTCAGCCCCAGCATTTT. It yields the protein CASSSQGVQPQHF.